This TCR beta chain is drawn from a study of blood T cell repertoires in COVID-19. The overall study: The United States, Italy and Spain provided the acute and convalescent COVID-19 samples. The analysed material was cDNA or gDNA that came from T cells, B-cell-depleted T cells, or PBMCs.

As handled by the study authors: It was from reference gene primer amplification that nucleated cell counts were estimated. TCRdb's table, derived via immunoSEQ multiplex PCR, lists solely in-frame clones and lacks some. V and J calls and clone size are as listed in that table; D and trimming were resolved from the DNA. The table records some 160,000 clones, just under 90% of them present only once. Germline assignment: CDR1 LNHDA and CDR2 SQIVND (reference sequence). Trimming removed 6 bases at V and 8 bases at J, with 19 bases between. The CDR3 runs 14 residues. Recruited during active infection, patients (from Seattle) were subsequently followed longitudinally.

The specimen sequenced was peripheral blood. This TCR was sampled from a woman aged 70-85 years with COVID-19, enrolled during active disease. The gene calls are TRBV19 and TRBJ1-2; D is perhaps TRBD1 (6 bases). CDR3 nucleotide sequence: TGTGCCAGTAGAGCGAACAGGGAAACCTACGGCTACACCTTC. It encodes CASRANRETYGYTF. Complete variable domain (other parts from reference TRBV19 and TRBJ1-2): DGGITQSPKYLFRKEGQNVTLSCEQNLNHDAMYWYRQDPGQGLRLIYYSQIVNDFQKGDIAEGYSVSREKKESFPLTVTSAQKNPTAFYLCASRANRETYGYTFGSGTRLTVV.